This is a list of T cell receptor beta chains from one sample in a study of graft-versus-host responses after intestinal transplantation. No antigen is known for these receptors. Sequencing was performed with immunoSEQ multiplex PCR; in TCRdb, only in-frame clones are kept and a portion is missing. This sample has fewer than 50,000 clones; roughly 80% occur once, and the top ten carry about 0.42%. This sample comprised unstimulated CD4+ T cells sorted from spleen or lymph node cells, obtained before transplant. The receptors stem from a human donor who was the organ donor for an intestinal transplant. CDR3s include the opening cysteine and the closing phenylalanine or tryptophan. Clone size is shown for a subset of rows, as once, few, many or a class of expanded clone.

clone_size	v_call	j_call	cdr3_aa
-	TRBV6-5	TRBJ2-7	CASSYFAGDTPYEQYF
-	TRBV18	TRBJ2-2	CASSPSGGANTGELFF
-	TRBV6-5	TRBJ1-1	CASSLGTGPQSAFF
-	TRBV11-2	TRBJ1-1	CASSPKGSNTEAFF
-	TRBV11-2	TRBJ1-2	CASSPGGANYGYTF
-	TRBV7-8	TRBJ1-2	CASSLPGRIGYGYTF
-	TRBV4-1	TRBJ2-7	CASSQAGVTLDEQYF
-	TRBV7-9	TRBJ2-7	CASSIPGLADYEQYF
-	TRBV9	TRBJ2-5	CASSVGVRRYQETQYF
-	TRBV5-4	TRBJ2-1	CASSPGLSYNEQFF
-	TRBV9	TRBJ2-3	CASSVTQGDTQYF
few	TRBV6-5	TRBJ1-2	CASRTRQGNYGYTF
-	TRBV7-2	TRBJ2-3	CASSPDLLVSTDTQYF
-	TRBV10-3	TRBJ1-1	CAISESGQIEAFF
few	TRBV7-6	TRBJ2-3	CASSARTSTDTQYF
-	TRBV4-3	TRBJ1-4	CASSLREELFF
-	TRBV5-4	TRBJ1-2	CASSLRGRGYTF
-	TRBV6-5	TRBJ1-1	CASSWGQQNTEAFF
once	TRBV19	TRBJ1-3	CASSIEPSGYGNTIYF
-	TRBV19	TRBJ1-4	CASSLGALEKLFF
-	TRBV6-1	TRBJ2-7	CASSLSGTYEQYF
-	TRBV7-2	TRBJ2-3	CASSFRLAGRTDTQYF
few	TRBV30	TRBJ1-5	CAWSVGGNQPQHF
-	TRBV7-6	TRBJ2-3	CASSLASGAVTDTQYF
once	TRBV5-6	TRBJ2-1	CASTGWLLASYNEQFF
-	TRBV4-3	TRBJ1-2	CASSQDLDTNYGYTF
-	TRBV9	TRBJ1-6	CASSGHSYNSPLHF
-	TRBV6-5	TRBJ1-4	CASNKLGQGGEKLFF
few	TRBV7-2	TRBJ2-2	CASSWTSGANTGELFF
-	TRBV2	TRBJ2-1	CAGTSGSTYNEQFF
-	TRBV27	TRBJ1-1	CASSSYSGMNTEAFF
-	TRBV10-2	TRBJ2-3	CASTGLAGVPRTDTQYF
few	TRBV27	TRBJ2-2	CASSLTGDTGELFF
-	TRBV2	TRBJ1-2	CASNYDRVRSNGYTF
once	TRBV9	TRBJ1-1	CASSPIGLNTEAFF
-	TRBV7-6	TRBJ2-7	CASSPWTGLSSYEQYF
-	TRBV7-6	TRBJ2-3	CASSQLAGRPDTQYF
-	TRBV6-5	TRBJ2-7	CASTPRREGRGEQYF
-	TRBV19	TRBJ2-2	CASVDQGITGELFF
-	TRBV5-6	TRBJ1-3	CASSFSGTGLGGNTIYF
-	TRBV6-6	TRBJ1-2	CASSFYGGDYGYTF
-	TRBV10-1	TRBJ2-4	CASSESGQGSLAKNIQYF
-	TRBV6-5	TRBJ1-2	CASRQGYGYTF
-	TRBV25-1	TRBJ1-2	CASSEYGGHGYTF
-	TRBV6-5	TRBJ1-6	CASRGQGGNSPLHF
-	TRBV19	TRBJ1-2	CASSSPTAALRDRGRNYGYTF
-	TRBV6-5	TRBJ1-6	CASSTHGQFDSPLHF
-	TRBV7-2	TRBJ2-3	CASSLTGGTDTQYF
-	TRBV5-1	TRBJ2-7	CASSLRMSYEQYF